The sequence of this T cell receptor beta chain was determined in a study of CD8 T cells in Susac syndrome. Study findings and constraints: As the study acknowledged, the number of individuals in its TCR sequencing and HLA analysis was relatively small.

RNA amounts of roughly 0.5 to 1 ug underwent reverse transcription with random hexamers. TCRdb passed the immunoSEQ multiplex PCR reads through MiXCR, listing each CDR3 protein once. In the table there are about 300,000 distinct CDR3 sequences, approximately 85% of which are singletons. V lost 2 bases, J lost 3 bases, and 2 bases stayed unmatched. The CDR3 consists of 15 residues. The germline V gene has CDR1 MGHDK and CDR2 SYGVNS. TCR beta from blood CD8+ and CD4+ T cells was sequenced. Negative isolation was applied to CD8+ and CD4+ T cells, and FACS enrichment was applied to TEMRA cells. With respect to this clonotype: The target antigen is unknown.

The receptor comes from a human donor with multiple sclerosis. Source material: CD8+ T cells from PBMCs. J is TRBJ2-5 and V is TRBV25-1; TRBD2 matches at 11 bases. The CDR3 loop is CASSEPGLAEETQYF. The DNA of the CDR3 is TGTGCCAGCAGTGAACCGGGACTAGCGGAAGAGACCCAGTACTTC.